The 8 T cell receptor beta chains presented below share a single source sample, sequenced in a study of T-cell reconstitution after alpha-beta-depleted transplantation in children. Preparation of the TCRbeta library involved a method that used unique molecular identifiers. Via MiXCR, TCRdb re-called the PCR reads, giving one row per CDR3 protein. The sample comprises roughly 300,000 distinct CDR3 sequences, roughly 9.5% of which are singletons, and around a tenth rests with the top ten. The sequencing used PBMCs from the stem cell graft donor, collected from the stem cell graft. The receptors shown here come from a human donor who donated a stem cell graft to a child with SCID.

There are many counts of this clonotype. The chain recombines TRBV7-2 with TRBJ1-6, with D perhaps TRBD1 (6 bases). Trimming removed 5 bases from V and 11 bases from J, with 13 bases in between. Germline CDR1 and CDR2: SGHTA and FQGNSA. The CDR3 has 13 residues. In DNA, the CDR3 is TGTGCCAGCAGCGTCGCCGGGACACCACCCCTCCACTTT. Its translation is CASSVAGTPPLHF.

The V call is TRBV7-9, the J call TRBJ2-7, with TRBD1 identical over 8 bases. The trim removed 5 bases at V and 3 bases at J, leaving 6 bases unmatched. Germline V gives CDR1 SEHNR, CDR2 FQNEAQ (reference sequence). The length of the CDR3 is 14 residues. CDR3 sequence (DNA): TGTGCCAGCAGCGCACACAGGGGGAGCTACGAGCAGTACTTC. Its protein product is CASSAHRGSYEQYF.

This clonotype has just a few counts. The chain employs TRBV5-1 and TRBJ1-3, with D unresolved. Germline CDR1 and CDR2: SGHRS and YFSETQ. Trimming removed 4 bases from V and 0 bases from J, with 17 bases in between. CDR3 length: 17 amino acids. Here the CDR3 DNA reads TGCGCCAGCAGCGCAGCTAACCGGGGTCCCTCTGGAAACACCATATATTTT. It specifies CASSAANRGPSGNTIYF.

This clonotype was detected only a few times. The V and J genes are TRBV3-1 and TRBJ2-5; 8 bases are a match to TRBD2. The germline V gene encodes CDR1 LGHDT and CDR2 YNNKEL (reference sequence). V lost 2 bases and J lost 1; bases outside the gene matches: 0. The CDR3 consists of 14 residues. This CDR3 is CASSQSGGQETQYF. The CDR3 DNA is TGTGCCAGCAGCCAAAGCGGGGGCCAAGAGACCCAGTACTTC.

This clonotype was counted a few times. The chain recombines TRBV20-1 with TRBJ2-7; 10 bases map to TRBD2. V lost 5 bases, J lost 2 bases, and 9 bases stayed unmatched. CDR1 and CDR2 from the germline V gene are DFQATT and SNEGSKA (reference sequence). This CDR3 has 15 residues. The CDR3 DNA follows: TGCAGTGCTGAAAGCCGTAGCGGGGGGCCCTACGAGCAGTACTTC. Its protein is CSAESRSGGPYEQYF.

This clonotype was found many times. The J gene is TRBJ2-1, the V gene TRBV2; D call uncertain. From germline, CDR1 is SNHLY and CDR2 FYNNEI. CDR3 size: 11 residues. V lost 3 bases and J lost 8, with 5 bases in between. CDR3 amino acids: CASSEVYEQFF. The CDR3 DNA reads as TGTGCCAGCAGTGAGGTGTATGAGCAGTTCTTC.

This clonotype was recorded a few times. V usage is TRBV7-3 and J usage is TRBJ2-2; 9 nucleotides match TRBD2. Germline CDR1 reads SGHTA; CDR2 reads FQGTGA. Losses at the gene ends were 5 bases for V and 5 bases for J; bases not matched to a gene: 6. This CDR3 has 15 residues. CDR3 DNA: TGTGCCAGCAGCCCGGGGCTAGCGGGGACCGGGGAGCTGTTTTTT. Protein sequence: CASSPGLAGTGELFF. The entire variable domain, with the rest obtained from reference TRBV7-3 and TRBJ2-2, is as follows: GAGVSQTPSNKVTEKGKYVELRCDPISGHTALYWYRQSLGQGPEFLIYFQGTGAADDSGLPNDRFFAVRPEGSVSTLKIQRTERGDSAVYLCASSPGLAGTGELFFGEGSRLTVL.

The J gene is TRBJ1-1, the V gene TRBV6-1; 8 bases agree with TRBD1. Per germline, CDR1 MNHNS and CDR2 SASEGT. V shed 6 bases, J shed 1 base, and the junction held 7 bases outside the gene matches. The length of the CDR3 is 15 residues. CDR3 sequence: CASSRTGQGNTEAFF. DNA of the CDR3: TGTGCCAGCAGCAGGACAGGACAGGGGAACACTGAAGCTTTCTTT.